A single sample gave rise to the 2 T cell receptor beta chains below, sequenced in a study of blood T cell repertoires in COVID-19 (dated by TCRdb to the early 2020s). Preparation of the library involved the immunoSEQ multiplex PCR assay. Not all clones reach the TCRdb copy of this immuneACCESS table, which keeps in-frame sequences only. Checked studies attribute under half of the gap to unresolved V genes and leave the rest unexplained. For this sample the table gives about 220,000 clones, of which around 83% were detected only once. 9.7% of the sample comes from the top ten. Sequencing was done on a sample of peripheral blood. The receptors shown here come from a man aged 50-60 years with active or convalescent COVID-19.

The chain combines TRBV28 with TRBJ2-3; maybe TRBD1 (5 bases). The CDR3 contains 14 residues. The germline V and J ends were trimmed by 3 bases and 2 bases, with 9 bases remaining between them. Germline CDR1 is MDHEN and CDR2 is SYDVKM. CDR3 in amino acids: CASSFDRATDTQYF. The DNA of the CDR3 is TGTGCCAGCAGTTTCGACAGAGCCACAGATACGCAGTATTTT.

In its sample, this clone was seen a few times. This chain joins TRBV27 and TRBJ1-1; 7 bases line up with TRBD1. The CDR3 has 15 residues. J was trimmed by 0 bases and V by 2 bases; bases with no gene match: 3. Germline-derived CDR1 and CDR2 are MNHEY and SMNVEV (reference sequence). The DNA of the CDR3 is TGTGCCAGCAGTTTACGGACAGGACTGAACACTGAAGCTTTCTTT. Residues: CASSLRTGLNTEAFF.